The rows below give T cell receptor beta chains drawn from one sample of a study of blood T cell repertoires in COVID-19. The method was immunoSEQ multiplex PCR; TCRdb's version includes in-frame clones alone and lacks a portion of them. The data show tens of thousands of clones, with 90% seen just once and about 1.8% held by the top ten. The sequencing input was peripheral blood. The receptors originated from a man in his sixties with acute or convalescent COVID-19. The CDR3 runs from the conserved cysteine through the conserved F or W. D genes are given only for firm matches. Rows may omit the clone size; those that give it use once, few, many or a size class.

CDR3 DNA: TGTGCCAGTAGTTGGGACAGTAACTACAATGAGCAGTTCTTC; CDR3 protein: CASSWDSNYNEQFF; V gene: TRBV19; D gene: TRBD1; clone size: NA; J gene: TRBJ2-1
CDR3 DNA: TGTGCCAGCAGCTCAGGGGGGACAGACCAAGAGACCCAGTACTTC; CDR3 protein: CASSSGGTDQETQYF; V gene: TRBV5-4; D gene: NA; clone size: NA; J gene: TRBJ2-5
CDR3 DNA: TGTGCCAGCAGTTGGGCGTTAGGGGGCCAGAACACTGAAGCTTTCTTT; CDR3 protein: CASSWALGGQNTEAFF; V gene: TRBV6-5; D gene: TRBD1; clone size: NA; J gene: TRBJ1-1
CDR3 DNA: TGTGCCAGCAGTTCCCCGGGGGATACGCAGTATTTT; CDR3 protein: CASSSPGDTQYF; V gene: TRBV28; D gene: NA; clone size: NA; J gene: TRBJ2-3
CDR3 DNA: TGTGCCAGCAGCTTTGGACTAGAAGCGGGCTCCTACGAGCAGTACTTC; CDR3 protein: CASSFGLEAGSYEQYF; V gene: TRBV7-8; D gene: TRBD2; clone size: NA; J gene: TRBJ2-7
CDR3 DNA: TGTGCCAGCAGTTTTTCTGGAGTCGCGAACACCGGGGAGCTGTTTTTT; CDR3 protein: CASSFSGVANTGELFF; V gene: TRBV28; D gene: NA; clone size: NA; J gene: TRBJ2-2
CDR3 DNA: TGCAGCGTTGATTTTTCCTACAGCCAAGAGACCCAGTACTTC; CDR3 protein: CSVDFSYSQETQYF; V gene: TRBV29-1; D gene: NA; clone size: NA; J gene: TRBJ2-5
CDR3 DNA: TGTGCCAGCAGCCAAGCTGAGAGCGAGCAGTTCTTC; CDR3 protein: CASSQAESEQFF; V gene: TRBV3-1/TRBV3-2; D gene: NA; clone size: NA; J gene: TRBJ2-1
CDR3 DNA: TGTGCTAGCAGCCGGACTGGAGAGACCCAGTACTTC; CDR3 protein: CASSRTGETQYF; V gene: TRBV7-7; D gene: NA; clone size: NA; J gene: TRBJ2-5
CDR3 DNA: TGTGCCAGCAGCCAAGGTACTAGCGGGACCCGAGGGAACCAGTACTTC; CDR3 protein: CASSQGTSGTRGNQYF; V gene: TRBV14; D gene: TRBD2; clone size: NA; J gene: TRBJ2-5
CDR3 DNA: TGTGCCAGCTCATCAACTAGCGGGAGTTACGAGCAGTACTTC; CDR3 protein: CASSSTSGSYEQYF; V gene: TRBV18; D gene: TRBD2; clone size: NA; J gene: TRBJ2-7
CDR3 DNA: TGTGCCAGCAGTTTACCCTATGGACTAGCGGGAGGGCTAGGCGATGAGCAGTTCTTC; CDR3 protein: CASSLPYGLAGGLGDEQFF; V gene: TRBV28; D gene: TRBD2; clone size: NA; J gene: TRBJ2-1
CDR3 DNA: TGTGCCACCAGCAGAGATCGTGAAGGACAGGGCGCCAAGCAGTACTTC; CDR3 protein: CATSRDREGQGAKQYF; V gene: TRBV15; D gene: TRBD1; clone size: NA; J gene: TRBJ2-7
CDR3 DNA: TGTGCCACCGGACAGGGGGCTACAGATACGCAGTATTTT; CDR3 protein: CATGQGATDTQYF; V gene: TRBV24-1; D gene: TRBD1; clone size: NA; J gene: TRBJ2-3
CDR3 DNA: TGTGCCAGTAGTGTGGCCTTAGCGGGAGGGACAGATACGCAGTATTTT; CDR3 protein: CASSVALAGGTDTQYF; V gene: TRBV19; D gene: TRBD2; clone size: NA; J gene: TRBJ2-3
CDR3 DNA: TGTGCCAGCAGCCCCTCCGGGGCCCCGGGGGGCGAGCAGTACTTC; CDR3 protein: CASSPSGAPGGEQYF; V gene: TRBV7-9; D gene: TRBD2; clone size: NA; J gene: TRBJ2-7
CDR3 DNA: TGTGCCATACAACAGGGGGACTCCTACGAGCAGTACTTC; CDR3 protein: CAIQQGDSYEQYF; V gene: TRBV24-1; D gene: TRBD1; clone size: NA; J gene: TRBJ2-7
CDR3 DNA: TGTGCCAGCAGCTCCCTAGCGATCCAAGAGACCCAGTACTTC; CDR3 protein: CASSSLAIQETQYF; V gene: TRBV7-9; D gene: NA; clone size: once; J gene: TRBJ2-5
CDR3 DNA: TGTGCCAGCAGCTTGGCAGGGGCCCGGAACACTGAAGCTTTCTTT; CDR3 protein: CASSLAGARNTEAFF; V gene: TRBV5-6; D gene: NA; clone size: medium-sized; J gene: TRBJ1-1
CDR3 DNA: TGTGCCAGCAGCTTGGAGGCTAGCGCCGATACGCAGTATTTT; CDR3 protein: CASSLEASADTQYF; V gene: TRBV5-4; D gene: NA; clone size: NA; J gene: TRBJ2-3
CDR3 DNA: TGTGCCAGCAGTTACTCGGGGCTGAACACTGAAGCTTTCTTT; CDR3 protein: CASSYSGLNTEAFF; V gene: TRBV6-5; D gene: NA; clone size: NA; J gene: TRBJ1-1
CDR3 DNA: TGTGCCAGTAGTATACTACAGGGAATTATCAGCAATCAGCCCCAGCATTTT; CDR3 protein: CASSILQGIISNQPQHF; V gene: TRBV19; D gene: NA; clone size: NA; J gene: TRBJ1-5
CDR3 DNA: TGTGCCAGCAGCTCGACAGGGGGCCCCTACGAGCAGTACTTC; CDR3 protein: CASSSTGGPYEQYF; V gene: TRBV5-5; D gene: TRBD1; clone size: NA; J gene: TRBJ2-7
CDR3 DNA: TGTGCCAGCAGCTTAGCGGGGACTAGCGGGGCAGATACGCAGTATTTT; CDR3 protein: CASSLAGTSGADTQYF; V gene: TRBV7-2; D gene: TRBD2; clone size: NA; J gene: TRBJ2-3
CDR3 DNA: TGTGCCAGCAGCGCCTTGGCGGGAGGCTCCTACAATGAGCAGTTCTTC; CDR3 protein: CASSALAGGSYNEQFF; V gene: TRBV9; D gene: TRBD2; clone size: NA; J gene: TRBJ2-1
CDR3 DNA: TGTGCCACCAGTTGGGTAGCCGGGAGTTACAATGAGCAGTTCTTC; CDR3 protein: CATSWVAGSYNEQFF; V gene: TRBV24-1; D gene: NA; clone size: NA; J gene: TRBJ2-1
CDR3 DNA: TGTGCCAGCAGTTTGGGGACAGGGGTTCGGTTCGGGACAGATACGCAGTATTTT; CDR3 protein: CASSLGTGVRFGTDTQYF; V gene: TRBV27; D gene: TRBD1; clone size: NA; J gene: TRBJ2-3
CDR3 DNA: TGTGCCAGCAGTTACGAGGGGACAGGCGACAATGAGCAGTTCTTC; CDR3 protein: CASSYEGTGDNEQFF; V gene: TRBV6-2/TRBV6-3; D gene: TRBD1; clone size: NA; J gene: TRBJ2-1
CDR3 DNA: TGTGCCAGCAGCTTGGTCCAGACTGTGCGGTACAATGAGCAGTTCTTC; CDR3 protein: CASSLVQTVRYNEQFF; V gene: TRBV5-6; D gene: NA; clone size: NA; J gene: TRBJ2-1
CDR3 DNA: TGCAGCGGTGAAGGCGGCCTTAACAATGAGCAGTTCTTC; CDR3 protein: CSGEGGLNNEQFF; V gene: TRBV29-1; D gene: NA; clone size: NA; J gene: TRBJ2-1
CDR3 DNA: TGTGCCAGCAGCTTAGGCGGCCGGGGAGATACGCAGTATTTT; CDR3 protein: CASSLGGRGDTQYF; V gene: TRBV11-3; D gene: NA; clone size: NA; J gene: TRBJ2-3
CDR3 DNA: TGTGCCAGCTCGGGAACCTCTGGAAACACCATATATTTT; CDR3 protein: CASSGTSGNTIYF; V gene: TRBV11-2; D gene: NA; clone size: NA; J gene: TRBJ1-3
CDR3 DNA: TGCAGCGTTGAAGCTATAGACAAGCAAGAGACCCAGTACTTC; CDR3 protein: CSVEAIDKQETQYF; V gene: TRBV29-1; D gene: NA; clone size: NA; J gene: TRBJ2-5
CDR3 DNA: TGTGCCAGTAGTCTCCCCAATCAGCCCCAGCATTTT; CDR3 protein: CASSLPNQPQHF; V gene: TRBV19; D gene: NA; clone size: NA; J gene: TRBJ1-5
CDR3 DNA: TGTGCCAGCAGCAAAGTCACAGGAGCCGTCCGGGTGGGCATTCAGTACTTC; CDR3 protein: CASSKVTGAVRVGIQYF; V gene: TRBV21-1; D gene: NA; clone size: NA; J gene: TRBJ2-4
CDR3 DNA: TGTGCCAGCAGTTTATTCGGGACAGGGGGCAATCAGCCCCAGCATTTT; CDR3 protein: CASSLFGTGGNQPQHF; V gene: TRBV28; D gene: TRBD1; clone size: NA; J gene: TRBJ1-5
CDR3 DNA: TGCAGTGCTAGTGGTAGCGGGGAGTATGAGACCCAGTACTTC; CDR3 protein: CSASGSGEYETQYF; V gene: TRBV20-1; D gene: TRBD2; clone size: NA; J gene: TRBJ2-5
CDR3 DNA: TGTGCCAGCAGATGGGACAGGGGGCAAGGGAGCTATGGCTACACCTTC; CDR3 protein: CASRWDRGQGSYGYTF; V gene: TRBV28; D gene: TRBD1; clone size: NA; J gene: TRBJ1-2
CDR3 DNA: TGTGCCAGCAGTCCATTCAGGGGGGAGAACACTGAAGCTTTCTTT; CDR3 protein: CASSPFRGENTEAFF; V gene: TRBV28; D gene: TRBD1; clone size: NA; J gene: TRBJ1-1
CDR3 DNA: TGCGCCAGCAGCTTGGGGCAGGGGGGTGAAAAACTGTTTTTT; CDR3 protein: CASSLGQGGEKLFF; V gene: TRBV5-1; D gene: TRBD1; clone size: NA; J gene: TRBJ1-4
CDR3 DNA: TGTGCCAGCAGCCCCGGGTCCGTAAGGCCCCAGCATTTT; CDR3 protein: CASSPGSVRPQHF; V gene: TRBV7-9; D gene: NA; clone size: NA; J gene: TRBJ1-5
CDR3 DNA: TGTGCCAGCAGCTTAGCGACAGGGTACACCGGGGAGCTGTTTTTT; CDR3 protein: CASSLATGYTGELFF; V gene: TRBV7-6; D gene: TRBD1; clone size: once; J gene: TRBJ2-2
CDR3 DNA: TGCGCCAGCAGCCCTGAGCAGGGGAGCAATCAGCCCCAGCATTTT; CDR3 protein: CASSPEQGSNQPQHF; V gene: TRBV5-1; D gene: NA; clone size: NA; J gene: TRBJ1-5
CDR3 DNA: TGCGCCACCTCCACAGGGTCTGTTGCAGATACGCAGTATTTT; CDR3 protein: CATSTGSVADTQYF; V gene: TRBV5-1; D gene: NA; clone size: NA; J gene: TRBJ2-3
CDR3 DNA: TGTGCCAGCAGTGAAGGGGGGCGGGAGGGGGCGCAGTATTTT; CDR3 protein: CASSEGGREGAQYF; V gene: TRBV6-1; D gene: TRBD2; clone size: NA; J gene: TRBJ2-3
CDR3 DNA: TGTGCCTTAAGTCGGCAGGAGGGGACTGAAGCTTTCTTT; CDR3 protein: CALSRQEGTEAFF; V gene: TRBV10-3; D gene: NA; clone size: NA; J gene: TRBJ1-1
CDR3 DNA: TGTGCCAGCAGCACGCGGACAGGGACCAATGAGCAGTTCTTC; CDR3 protein: CASSTRTGTNEQFF; V gene: TRBV6-6; D gene: TRBD1; clone size: NA; J gene: TRBJ2-1
CDR3 DNA: TGTGCCAGCAGCTTGGACAGGGGAAAAAACATTCAGTACTTC; CDR3 protein: CASSLDRGKNIQYF; V gene: TRBV7-2; D gene: TRBD1; clone size: once; J gene: TRBJ2-4
CDR3 DNA: TGTGCCAGCAGGGAGGACAGGGTCGGGGCAGATACGCAGTATTTT; CDR3 protein: CASREDRVGADTQYF; V gene: TRBV2; D gene: TRBD1; clone size: NA; J gene: TRBJ2-3
CDR3 DNA: TGTGCCAGCAGCCAAGGGACAACAAATTATGGCTACACCTTC; CDR3 protein: CASSQGTTNYGYTF; V gene: TRBV4-2; D gene: NA; clone size: once; J gene: TRBJ1-2
CDR3 DNA: TGTGCCAGCAGCGCTAGCGGGAGGGGGAACACCGGGGAGCTGTTTTTT; CDR3 protein: CASSASGRGNTGELFF; V gene: TRBV9; D gene: TRBD2; clone size: NA; J gene: TRBJ2-2
CDR3 DNA: TGTGCCAGCAGCTCTCAGCGGGCCTACGAGCAGTACTTC; CDR3 protein: CASSSQRAYEQYF; V gene: TRBV13; D gene: NA; clone size: NA; J gene: TRBJ2-7